This T cell receptor (beta chain) was identified during a study of blood T cell repertoires in COVID-19. The overall study: The study drew acute and convalescent COVID-19 samples from the United States, Italy and Spain. PBMCs, B-cell-depleted T cells, or T cells were the source of the cDNA or gDNA that made up the material.

The germline V and J ends were trimmed by 3 bases and 4 bases, with 10 bases remaining between them. The CDR3 extends over 13 amino acids. CDR1 and CDR2 (germline): SQVTM, ANQGSEA. As handled by the study authors: Estimates of nucleated cell counts were drawn from the amplification of reference gene primers. Sequencing used immunoSEQ multiplex PCR; TCRdb keeps in-frame clones, though not all of them. V, J and clone size reflect that table, while D and trimming were determined from the DNA. The sample lists some 200,000 clones, just over 85% occurring once. The TCR was taken from an elderly man with acute or convalescent COVID-19. The source material was peripheral blood. The rearrangement joins TRBV29-1 to TRBJ1-5, with D possibly TRBD1 on 5 matching bases. The CDR3, as DNA: TGCAGCGTTGAGGGGGGAAGTAATCAGCCCCAGCATTTT. It codes for CSVEGGSNQPQHF.